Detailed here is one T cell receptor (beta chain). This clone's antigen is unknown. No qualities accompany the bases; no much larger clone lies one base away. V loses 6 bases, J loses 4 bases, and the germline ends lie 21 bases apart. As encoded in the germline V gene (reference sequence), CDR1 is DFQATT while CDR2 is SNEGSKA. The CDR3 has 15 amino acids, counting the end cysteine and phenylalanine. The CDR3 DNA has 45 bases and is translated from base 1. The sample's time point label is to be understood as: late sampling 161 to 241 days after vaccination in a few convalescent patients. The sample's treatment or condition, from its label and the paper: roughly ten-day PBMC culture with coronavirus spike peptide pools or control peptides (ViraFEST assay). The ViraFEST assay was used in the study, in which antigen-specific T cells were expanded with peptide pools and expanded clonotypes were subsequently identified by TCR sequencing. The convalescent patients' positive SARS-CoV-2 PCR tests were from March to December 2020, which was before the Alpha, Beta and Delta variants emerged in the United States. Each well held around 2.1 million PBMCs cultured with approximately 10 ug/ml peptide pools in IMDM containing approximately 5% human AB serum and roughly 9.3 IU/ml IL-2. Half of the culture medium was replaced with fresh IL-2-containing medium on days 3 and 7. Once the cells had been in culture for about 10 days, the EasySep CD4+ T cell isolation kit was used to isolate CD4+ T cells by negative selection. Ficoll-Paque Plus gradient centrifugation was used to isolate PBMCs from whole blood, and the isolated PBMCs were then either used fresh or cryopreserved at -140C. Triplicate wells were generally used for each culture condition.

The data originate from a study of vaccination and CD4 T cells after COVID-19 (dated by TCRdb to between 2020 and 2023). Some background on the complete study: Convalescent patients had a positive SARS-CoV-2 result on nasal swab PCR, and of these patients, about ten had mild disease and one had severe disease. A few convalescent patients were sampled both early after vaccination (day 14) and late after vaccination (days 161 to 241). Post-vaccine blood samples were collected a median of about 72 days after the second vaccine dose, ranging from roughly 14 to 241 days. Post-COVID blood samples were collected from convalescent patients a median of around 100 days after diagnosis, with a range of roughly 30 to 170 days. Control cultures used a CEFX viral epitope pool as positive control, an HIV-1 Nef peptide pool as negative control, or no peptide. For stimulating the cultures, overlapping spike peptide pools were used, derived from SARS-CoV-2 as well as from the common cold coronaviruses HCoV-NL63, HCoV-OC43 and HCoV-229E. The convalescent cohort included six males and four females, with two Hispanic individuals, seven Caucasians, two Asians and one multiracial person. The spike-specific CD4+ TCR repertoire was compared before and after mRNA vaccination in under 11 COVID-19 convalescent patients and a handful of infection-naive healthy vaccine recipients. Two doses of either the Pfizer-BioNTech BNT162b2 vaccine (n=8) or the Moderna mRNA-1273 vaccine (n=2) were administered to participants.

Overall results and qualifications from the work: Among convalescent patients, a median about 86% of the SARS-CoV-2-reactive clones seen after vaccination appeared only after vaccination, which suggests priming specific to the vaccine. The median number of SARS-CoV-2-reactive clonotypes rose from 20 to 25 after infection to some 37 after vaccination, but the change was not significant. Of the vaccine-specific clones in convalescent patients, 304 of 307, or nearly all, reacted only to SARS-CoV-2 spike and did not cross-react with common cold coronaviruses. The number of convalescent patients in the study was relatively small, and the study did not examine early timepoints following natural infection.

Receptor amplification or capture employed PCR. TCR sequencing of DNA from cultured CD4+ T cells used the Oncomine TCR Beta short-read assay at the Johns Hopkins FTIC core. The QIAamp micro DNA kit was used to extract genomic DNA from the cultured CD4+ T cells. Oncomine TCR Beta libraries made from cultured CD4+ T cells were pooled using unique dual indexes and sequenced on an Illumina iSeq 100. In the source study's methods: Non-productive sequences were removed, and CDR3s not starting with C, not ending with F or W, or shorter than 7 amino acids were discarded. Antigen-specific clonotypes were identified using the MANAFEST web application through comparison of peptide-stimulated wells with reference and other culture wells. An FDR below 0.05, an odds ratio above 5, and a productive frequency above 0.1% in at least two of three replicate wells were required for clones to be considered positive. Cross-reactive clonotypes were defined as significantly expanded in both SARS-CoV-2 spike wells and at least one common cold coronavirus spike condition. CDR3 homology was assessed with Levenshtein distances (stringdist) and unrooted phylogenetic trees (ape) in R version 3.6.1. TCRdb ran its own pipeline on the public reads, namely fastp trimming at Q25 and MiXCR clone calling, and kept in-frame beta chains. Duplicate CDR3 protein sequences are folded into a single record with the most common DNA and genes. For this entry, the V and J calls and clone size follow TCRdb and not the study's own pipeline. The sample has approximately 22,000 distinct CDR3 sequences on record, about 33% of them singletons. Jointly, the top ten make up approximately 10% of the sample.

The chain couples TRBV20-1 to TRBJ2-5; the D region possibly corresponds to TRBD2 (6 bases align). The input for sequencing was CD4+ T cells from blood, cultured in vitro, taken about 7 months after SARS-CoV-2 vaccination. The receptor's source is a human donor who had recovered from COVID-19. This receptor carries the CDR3 CSANTPEGLGETQYF. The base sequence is TGCAGTGCCAATACCCCGGAGGGCCTGGGAGAGACCCAGTACTTC.